Following are 27 T cell receptor beta chains from one sample sequenced in a study of T cells in women clearing cervical HPV infection. Libraries were prepared by immunoSEQ multiplex PCR; TCRdb keeps only in-frame clonotypes and omits some of them. Listed are approximately 34,000 clones; roughly 1.5% falls within the top ten. The sequenced sample was blood buffy coat. All receptors come from a woman between 18 and 70 years old with a cervical HPV16 infection that either progressed to CIN3+ or cleared (not recorded which).

Concerning this clone itself: The read halts 3 residues ahead of the CDR3 end, with the missing end drawn from the germline J gene. This sequence joins TRBV30 and TRBJ2-5; D might be TRBD1 (5 bases). Germline V gives CDR1 GTSNPN, CDR2 SVGIG (reference sequence). V was trimmed by 4 bases and J by 1 base, leaving 19 bases between them. The CDR3 contains 16 residues. The CDR3 sequence is CAWTRAGNRLQETQYF. The CDR3 bases that were read are TGTGCCTGGACCAGGGCAGGTAACAGGCTCCAAGAGACC. The entire variable domain, with the rest obtained from reference TRBV30 and TRBJ2-5, is as follows: SQTIHQWPATLVQPVGSPLSLECTVEGTSNPNLYWYRQAAGRGLQLLFYSVGIGQISSEVPQNLSASRPQDRQFILSSKKLLLSDSGFYLCAWTRAGNRLQETQYFGPGTRLLVL.

Of note for this clone: The observed sequence ends 3 residues before the CDR3 terminus, with the missing tail filled in from the germline J gene. V gene TRBV18 combines with J gene TRBJ2-2; 8 bases map to TRBD2. From germline, CDR1 is KGHSH and CDR2 LQKENI. Losses at the gene ends were 5 bases for V and 0 bases for J; bases not matched to a gene: 8. The CDR3 is 17 amino acids. CDR3 loop: CASSTQGGGSNTGELFF. CDR3 DNA (partial): TGTGCCAGCTCAACTCAAGGCGGGGGGTCGAACACCGGGGAG.

Worth noting for this clone: Coverage ceases 3 residues before the CDR3 finishes, and the germline J gene fills in the end. This chain uses TRBV5-4 with TRBJ1-4; 9 positions match TRBD1. In germline, CDR1 is SGHNT, CDR2 YYREEE (reference sequence). The V segment lost 3 bases and the J segment 8 bases; nucleotides outside the gene matches: 11. The CDR3 has 16 amino acids. The CDR3 loop reads CASSSDGTGNSEKLFF. Incomplete CDR3 DNA: TGTGCCAGCAGCTCTGATGGGACAGGGAATAGCGAAAAA.

For this clone: The read ends 3 residues before the CDR3 terminus; that terminus is restored from the germline J gene. This rearrangement joins TRBV19 to TRBJ2-7; a weak D match, TRBD2 (6 bases). CDR3 size: 15 residues. Germline loops: CDR1 LNHDA, CDR2 SQIVND (reference sequence). V was pared by 0 bases and J by 6 bases, with 15 bases between. CDR3 protein: CASSIDLSARGEQYF. The CDR3 DNA, read in part, is TGTGCCAGTAGTATAGATCTCAGTGCGCGGGGCGAG.

About this clone itself: The read falls 3 residues short of the CDR3 end, and the missing part is taken from the germline J gene. The chain links TRBV19 to TRBJ1-2; maybe TRBD1 (6 bases). CDR1 and CDR2 (germline): LNHDA, SQIVND (reference sequence). This CDR3 spans 19 amino acids. Partial CDR3 DNA: TGTGCCAGTAGTAAGGCCTCGAAGACAGGAGTGACGGTCCTGCAGGGC. Protein sequence: CASSKASKTGVTVLQG. The whole CDR3 protein reads CASSKASKTGVTVLQGYTF.

As concerns this clone: The read terminates 3 residues before the CDR3 end, so the remaining end is supplied by the germline J gene. This sequence joins TRBV12-5 and TRBJ2-3; D unresolved. Germline CDR1 and CDR2: LGHNT and FRNRAP. The CDR3 loop spans 14 amino acids. Between the trimmed V and J ends, which lost 6 bases and 6 bases, there was a span of 16 bases. The sequenced part of the CDR3 DNA is TGTGCTAGTGGCCCTCCTCTCCCCAGGGATACG. Amino acid sequence: CASGPPLPRDT. The complete CDR3 reads CASGPPLPRDTQYF.

Incomplete CDR3 DNA: TGCAGTGCCTCGCGCAACACCGGGGAG. Amino acids: CSASRNTGE. Given in full, the CDR3 is CSASRNTGELFF. The chain has TRBV20-1 and TRBJ2-2; unclear D gene. Coverage ceases 3 residues before the CDR3 finishes, and the germline J gene fills in the end. The CDR3 loop spans 12 amino acids. Germline loops: CDR1 DFQATT, CDR2 SNEGSKA (reference sequence). The germline V and J ends were trimmed by 6 bases and 2 bases, with 7 bases remaining between them.

Comment on this clone: The read stops 3 residues short of the end of the CDR3; the missing end is completed from the germline J gene. V gene TRBV7-9 combines with J gene TRBJ1-4, with a possible D match to TRBD1 (5 bases). The V end lost 7 bases, the J end lost 8 bases, and 11 bases lay between the germline ends. CDR1 is SEHNR and CDR2 is FQNEAQ in the germline V gene (reference sequence). The CDR3 is 12 residues long. The CDR3 bases that were read are TGTGCCAGCACAGGGATCGTGGAAAAA. Protein: CASTGIVEK. The full CDR3 protein reads CASTGIVEKLFF.

Points on this clone: The CDR3 goes on 3 residues after the read ends, and that part is filled in from the germline J gene. This sequence joins TRBV18 and TRBJ2-4; perhaps TRBD1 as D (5 bases). CDR1 is KGHSH and CDR2 is LQKENI in the germline V gene. This CDR3 is 13 amino acids long. Partial CDR3 DNA: TGTGCCAGCTCACCGGAACAGGCCGATGGT. As protein: CASSPEQADG. The CDR3, in full, reads CASSPEQADGQYF.

CDR3 bases read: TGTGCCAGTAGTACAAAGACAGGGGGCACTGAA. Its protein is CASSTKTGGTE. The full CDR3 protein is CASSTKTGGTEAFF. The gene calls are TRBV19 and TRBJ1-1, with 9 bases matching TRBD1. The read halts 3 residues ahead of the CDR3 end, with the missing end drawn from the germline J gene. The CDR3 totals 14 residues. V shed 4 bases, J shed 4 bases, and the junction held 4 bases outside the gene matches. Looked up from germline, CDR1 is LNHDA and CDR2 is SQIVND (reference sequence).

Of note for this clone: The read terminates 3 residues before the CDR3 end, so the remaining end is supplied by the germline J gene. The chain carries TRBV11-2 and TRBJ1-2; no firm D call. CDR3 length: 14 amino acids. Trimming took off 0 bases at V and 4 bases at J, with 9 bases between the two ends. Germline V gives CDR1 SGHAT, CDR2 FQNNGV. This chain's CDR3 is CASSLEASIYGYTF. The sequenced CDR3 bases are TGTGCCAGCAGCTTAGAGGCCAGTATCTATGGC.

Details on this clone: Read data end 3 residues before the CDR3 end; the end is taken from the germline J gene. V and J are TRBV18 and TRBJ2-1; no definite D call. The V gene's germline CDR1 is KGHSH and CDR2 LQKENI. The CDR3 runs to 13 residues. The V gene lost 3 bases and the J gene lost 4 bases, with 7 bases spanning the gap. CDR3 sequence reads: CASSPTQYNEQFF. The covered CDR3 bases are TGTGCCAGCTCACCTACTCAATACAATGAG.

About this clone: The CDR3 is cut off 3 residues early in the read; its end comes from the germline J gene. The chain uses TRBV7-2 and TRBJ2-7; no clear D. V was shortened by 4 bases and J by 4 bases, with 8 bases between the two germline ends. The CDR3 spans 12 residues. Per germline, CDR1 SGHTA and CDR2 FQGNSA. CDR3 DNA (partial): TGTGCCAGCAGCTCCCTTCCTTACGAG. It codes for CASSSLPYE. The whole CDR3 reads CASSSLPYEQYF.

As concerns this clone: The read comes to an end 3 residues before the CDR3 does, leaving the germline J gene to fill in the end. The chain combines TRBV11-3 with TRBJ2-3, with 8 bases aligning to TRBD2. Germline V gene sequence: CDR1 SGHNT, CDR2 YENEEA. The CDR3 length is 15 residues. CDR3 DNA, as far as it was read: TGTGCCAGCAGCTTGGGAGCGGGGGCTCCGGGAACG. Amino acid sequence: CASSLGAGAPGT. In full, the CDR3 reads CASSLGAGAPGTQYF.

In regard to this clone: The read halts 3 residues ahead of the CDR3 end, with the missing end drawn from the germline J gene. This rearrangement joins TRBV5-1 to TRBJ2-3; 8 bases align to TRBD1. The CDR3 sequence is 12 residues long. Trimming at V came to 3 bases and at J to 6 bases, leaving 0 bases not matched to a gene. Germline V gives CDR1 SGHRS, CDR2 YFSETQ. The CDR3 loop reads CASSWDRDTQYF. The DNA read from the CDR3 is TGCGCCAGCAGCTGGGACAGGGATACG. The whole variable domain, filled in from reference TRBV5-1 and TRBJ2-3, reads KAGVTQTPRYLIKTRGQQVTLSCSPISGHRSVSWYQQTPGQGLQFLFEYFSETQRNKGNFPGRFSGRQFSNSRSEMNVSTLELGDSALYLCASSWDRDTQYFGPGTRLTVL.

A word on this clone: The read stops 3 residues short of the end of the CDR3; the missing end is completed from the germline J gene. This sequence joins TRBV5-6 and TRBJ1-4, with D perhaps matching TRBD1 (6 bases). Trimming cost V 5 bases and J 0 bases, with 11 bases left between them. The germline V gene encodes CDR1 SGHDT and CDR2 YYEEEE. The CDR3 runs to 15 residues. This CDR3 is CASRETGATNEKLFF. The CDR3 bases that were read are TGTGCCAGCAGGGAGACAGGCGCAACTAATGAAAAA.

For this clone: Read data end 3 residues before the CDR3 end; the end is taken from the germline J gene. V gene TRBV18 combines with J gene TRBJ2-4, with TRBD2 matching over 11 bases. The CDR3 is 17 residues long. The germline V gene encodes CDR1 KGHSH and CDR2 LQKENI. The CDR3 bases that were read are TGTGCCAGCTCACCACCACTAGCGGGAGATTATTTCGAGACT. Its protein product is CASSPPLAGDYFET. The CDR3 reads in full as CASSPPLAGDYFETQYF.

CDR3 in amino acids: CASSLRGAGETQYF. CDR3 bases read: TGTGCCAGCAGCTTGCGGGGGGCGGGAGAGACG. The rearrangement uses TRBV7-9 and TRBJ2-3; TRBD2 aligns across 8 bases. The read ends 3 residues shy of where the CDR3 ends; the end is completed using the germline J gene. CDR1 SEHNR and CDR2 FQNEAQ come from the germline V gene (reference sequence). The length of the CDR3 is 14 residues.

With regard to this clone: The read ends 3 residues shy of where the CDR3 ends; the end is completed using the germline J gene. The chain combines TRBV7-9 with TRBJ1-4; a possible D gene is TRBD1 (6 bases). The germline V gene has CDR1 SEHNR and CDR2 FQNEAQ (reference sequence). CDR3 length: 14 residues. V was pared by 4 bases and J by 8 bases, with 14 bases between. The CDR3 DNA, read in part, is TGTGCCAGCAGCTCGTCAGGGGTTCGGGAAAAA. This gives the protein CASSSSGVREK. The complete CDR3 sequence is CASSSSGVREKLFF.

Turning to this clone: The CDR3 extends 3 residues past the end of the read, so its final part is completed from the germline J gene. The chain combines TRBV6-2 or TRBV6-3 with TRBJ1-1; 9 positions agree with TRBD1. V shed 7 bases and J 6 bases; nucleotides not matched to a gene: 6. CDR3 length: 13 residues. Germline V gene sequence: CDR1 MNHEY, CDR2 SVGEGT. CDR3 DNA (partial): TGTGCCAGCATCAAGGACAGGGGCGCTGAA. Translating gives CASIKDRGAE. The full CDR3 is CASIKDRGAEAFF.

In the case of this clone: The CDR3 goes on 3 residues after the read ends, and that part is filled in from the germline J gene. The chain carries TRBV7-9 and TRBJ1-1, with no clear D. Trimming took 4 bases from V and 5 from J, leaving 14 bases between them. Per germline, CDR1 SEHNR and CDR2 FQNEAQ (reference sequence). The CDR3 covers 14 residues. CDR3 bases read: TGTGCCAGCAGCTATGCGGGCCCTCCTACTGAA. Protein sequence: CASSYAGPPTE. The entire CDR3 is CASSYAGPPTEAFF.

The CDR3 reads CASSSSDSSYNSPLHF. The sequenced part of the CDR3 DNA is TGCGCCAGCAGCTCTTCGGACAGTTCCTATAATTCACCC. The chain uses TRBV5-1 and TRBJ1-6, with D perhaps TRBD1 (6 bases). The sequenced fragment ends 3 residues before the CDR3 boundary, so the rest is inferred from the germline J gene. The CDR3 extends over 16 amino acids. V was cut by 3 bases and J by 1 base, with 11 bases left in between. CDR1 is SGHRS, CDR2 YFSETQ, per germline.

As concerns this clone: The sequenced fragment ends 3 residues before the CDR3 boundary, so the rest is inferred from the germline J gene. The genes are TRBV30 and TRBJ2-2, with a tentative D call TRBD1 (6 bases). Germline V gene sequence: CDR1 GTSNPN, CDR2 SVGIG (reference sequence). The CDR3 has 10 amino acids. The CDR3 DNA, read in part, is TGTGCCTGGAGACAGGGTGAG. Protein product: CAWRQGE. The whole CDR3 protein reads CAWRQGELFF.

As to this clone: Read sequence stops 3 residues before the CDR3 end, and the germline J gene provides the missing end. The V call is TRBV19, the J call TRBJ2-3; D not resolved. The ends were cut back, 2 bases at V and 1 base at J, with 16 bases in the middle. Looked up from germline, CDR1 is LNHDA and CDR2 is SQIVND (reference sequence). The CDR3 runs 17 residues. CDR3 in amino acids: CASSIFAPIAGTDTQYF. The sequenced part of the CDR3 DNA is TGTGCCAGTAGTATATTTGCTCCGATAGCTGGCACAGATACG.

Comment on this clone: The read ends 3 residues shy of where the CDR3 ends; the end is completed using the germline J gene. The chain couples TRBV10-1 to TRBJ2-2; TRBD2 agrees at 7 bases. The ends lost 6 bases at V and 0 bases at J; junction bases unmatched: 1. The length of the CDR3 is 14 residues. Germline assignment: CDR1 WNHNN and CDR2 SYGVQD (reference sequence). CDR3 amino acids: CASRLAANTGELFF. The sequenced CDR3 bases are TGCGCCAGCAGGCTAGCGGCGAACACCGGGGAG.

A remark on this clone: The sequenced fragment ends 3 residues before the CDR3 boundary, so the rest is inferred from the germline J gene. The chain has TRBV20-1 and TRBJ2-5; D is perhaps TRBD1 (5 bases). V shed 3 bases and J shed 2 bases, with 16 bases lying between them. Germline lookup yields CDR1 DFQATT and CDR2 SNEGSKA (reference sequence). The CDR3 runs to 15 residues. CDR3 sequence reads: CSASHSWGPQETQYF. Partial CDR3 DNA: TGCAGTGCTAGCCACTCCTGGGGCCCACAAGAGACC.

Points on this clone: The missing CDR3 end, 3 residues past where the read stops, is filled in from the germline J gene. The rearrangement joins TRBV7-8 to TRBJ2-1; 8 positions match TRBD2. Trimming removed 5 bases from V and 3 bases from J; junction bases left unmatched: 6. CDR3 length: 15 residues. Germline V gene sequence: CDR1 SGHVS, CDR2 FQNEAQ. CDR3 DNA (partial): TGTGCCAGCAGCCCCCCCGGGACTAGCTACAATGAG. Translating gives CASSPPGTSYNE. The entire CDR3 reads CASSPPGTSYNEQFF.